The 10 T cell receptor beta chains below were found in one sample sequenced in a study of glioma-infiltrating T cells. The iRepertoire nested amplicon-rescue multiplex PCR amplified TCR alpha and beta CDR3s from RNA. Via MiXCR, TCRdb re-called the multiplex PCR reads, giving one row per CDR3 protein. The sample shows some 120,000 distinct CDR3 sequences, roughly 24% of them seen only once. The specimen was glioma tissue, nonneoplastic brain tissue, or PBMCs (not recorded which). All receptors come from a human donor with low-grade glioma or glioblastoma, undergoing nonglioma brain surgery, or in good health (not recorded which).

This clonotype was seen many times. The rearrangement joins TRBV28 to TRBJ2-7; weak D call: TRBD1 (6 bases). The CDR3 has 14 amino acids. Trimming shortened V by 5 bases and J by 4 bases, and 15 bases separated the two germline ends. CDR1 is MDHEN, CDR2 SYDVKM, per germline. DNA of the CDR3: TGTGCCAGCAGTGCTCCGGGACAAGAATACGAGCAGTACTTC. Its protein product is CASSAPGQEYEQYF. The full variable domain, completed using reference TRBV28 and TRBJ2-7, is DVKVTQSSRYLVKRTGEKVFLECVQDMDHENMFWYRQDPGLGLRLIYFSYDVKMKEKGDIPEGYSVSREKKERFSLILESASTNQTSMYLCASSAPGQEYEQYFGPGTRLTVT.

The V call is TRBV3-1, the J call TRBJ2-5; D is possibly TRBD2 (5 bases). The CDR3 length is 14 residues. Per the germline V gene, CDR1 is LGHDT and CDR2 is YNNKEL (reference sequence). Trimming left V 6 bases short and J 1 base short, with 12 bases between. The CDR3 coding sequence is TGTGCCAGCAGTCCCCTTAGCGCCCAAGAGACCCAGTACTTC. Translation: CASSPLSAQETQYF.

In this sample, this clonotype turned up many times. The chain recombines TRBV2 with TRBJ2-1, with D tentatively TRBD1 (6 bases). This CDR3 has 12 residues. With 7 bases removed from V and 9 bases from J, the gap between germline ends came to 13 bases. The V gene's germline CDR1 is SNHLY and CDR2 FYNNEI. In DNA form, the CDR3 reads TGTGCCAGCACTTGGGGGCAAGGTGAGCAGTTCTTC. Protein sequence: CASTWGQGEQFF.

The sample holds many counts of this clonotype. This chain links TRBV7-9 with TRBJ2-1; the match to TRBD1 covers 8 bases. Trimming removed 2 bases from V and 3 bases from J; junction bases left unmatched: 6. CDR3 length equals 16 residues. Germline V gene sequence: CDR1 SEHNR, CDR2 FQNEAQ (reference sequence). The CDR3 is CASSLRGQVDYNEQFF. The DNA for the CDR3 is TGTGCCAGCAGCTTACGGGGACAGGTAGACTACAATGAGCAGTTCTTC. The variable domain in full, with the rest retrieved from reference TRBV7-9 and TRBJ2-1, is DTGVSQNPRHKITKRGQNVTFRCDPISEHNRLYWYRQTLGQGPEFLTYFQNEAQLEKSRLLSDRFSAERPKGSFSTLEIQRTEQGDSAMYLCASSLRGQVDYNEQFFGPGTRLTVL.

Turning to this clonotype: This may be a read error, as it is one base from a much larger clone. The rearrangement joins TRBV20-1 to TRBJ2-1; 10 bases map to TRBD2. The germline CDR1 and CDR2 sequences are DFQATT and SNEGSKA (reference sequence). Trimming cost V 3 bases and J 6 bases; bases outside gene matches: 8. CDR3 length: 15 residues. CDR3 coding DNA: TGCAGTGCTAGGCCCAGCGGGAGGGACATCAATGAGCAGTTCTTC. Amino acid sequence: CSARPSGRDINEQFF.

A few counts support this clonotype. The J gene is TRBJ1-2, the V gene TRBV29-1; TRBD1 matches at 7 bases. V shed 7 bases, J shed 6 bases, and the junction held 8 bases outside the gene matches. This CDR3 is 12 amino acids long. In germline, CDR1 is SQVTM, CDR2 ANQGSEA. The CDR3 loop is CSAPGQANGYTF. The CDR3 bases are TGCAGCGCCCCAGGACAGGCCAATGGCTACACCTTC.

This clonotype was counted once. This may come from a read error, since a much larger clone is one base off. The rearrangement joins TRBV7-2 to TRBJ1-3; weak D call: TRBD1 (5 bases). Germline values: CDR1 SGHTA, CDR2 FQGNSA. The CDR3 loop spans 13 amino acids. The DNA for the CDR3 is TGTGCCAGCCGCTTCCAGGGCGCTAGCACCATATATTTT. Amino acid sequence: CASRFQGASTIYF. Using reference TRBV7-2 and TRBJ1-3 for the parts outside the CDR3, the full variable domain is GAGVSQSPSNKVTEKGKDVELRCDPISGHTALYWYRQSLGQGLEFLIYFQGNSAPDKSGLPSDRFSAERTGGSVSTLTIQRTQQEDSAVYLCASRFQGASTIYFGEGSWLTVV.

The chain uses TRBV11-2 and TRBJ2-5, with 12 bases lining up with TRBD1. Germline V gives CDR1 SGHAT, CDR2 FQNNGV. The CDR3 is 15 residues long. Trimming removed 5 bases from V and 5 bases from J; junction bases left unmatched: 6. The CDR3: CASSTGTGGLETQYF. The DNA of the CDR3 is TGTGCCAGCAGCACCGGGACAGGGGGCCTCGAGACCCAGTACTTC.

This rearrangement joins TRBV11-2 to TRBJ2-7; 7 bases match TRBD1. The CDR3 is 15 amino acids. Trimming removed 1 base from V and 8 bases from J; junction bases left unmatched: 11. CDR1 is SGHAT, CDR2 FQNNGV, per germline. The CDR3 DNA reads TGTGCCAGCAGCTTAGCCGGAAAGGGGGCAGTCAAGCAGTACTTC. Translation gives CASSLAGKGAVKQYF.

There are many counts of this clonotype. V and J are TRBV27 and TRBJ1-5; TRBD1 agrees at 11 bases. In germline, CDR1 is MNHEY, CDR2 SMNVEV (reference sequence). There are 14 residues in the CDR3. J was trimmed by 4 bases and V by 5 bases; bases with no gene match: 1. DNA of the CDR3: TGTGCCAGCAGTCGGGACAGGGGGAATCAGCCCCAGCATTTT. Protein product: CASSRDRGNQPQHF.